The clone carrying this TCR beta chain was counted a few times. The antigen is not known. V was pared by 7 bases and J by 6 bases, with 13 bases between. This CDR3 contains 13 residues. Germline lookup yields CDR1 SNHLY and CDR2 FYNNEI. This entry is derived from a study of liver allograft versus peripheral blood T cells. For the study at large: Transplanted-liver T cell receptor repertoires were compared with recipients' peripheral blood repertoires.

A single record per CDR3 protein comes from TCRdb applying MiXCR to the reads. In the table there are 6,000 to 8,000 distinct CDR3 sequences, approximately 15% of which are singletons. Overall study findings and caveats: Differences were reported between the T cell receptor repertoires inside liver allografts and those that were detected in peripheral blood.

The clonotype comes from a human patient who had a liver transplant. The T cells may partly be graft donor cells. The rearrangement joins TRBV2 to TRBJ1-5; D is unclear. As DNA, the CDR3 is TGTGCCAGCAAGAGGGCCCTCGGTCAGCCCCAGCATTTT. Its translation is CASKRALGQPQHF.